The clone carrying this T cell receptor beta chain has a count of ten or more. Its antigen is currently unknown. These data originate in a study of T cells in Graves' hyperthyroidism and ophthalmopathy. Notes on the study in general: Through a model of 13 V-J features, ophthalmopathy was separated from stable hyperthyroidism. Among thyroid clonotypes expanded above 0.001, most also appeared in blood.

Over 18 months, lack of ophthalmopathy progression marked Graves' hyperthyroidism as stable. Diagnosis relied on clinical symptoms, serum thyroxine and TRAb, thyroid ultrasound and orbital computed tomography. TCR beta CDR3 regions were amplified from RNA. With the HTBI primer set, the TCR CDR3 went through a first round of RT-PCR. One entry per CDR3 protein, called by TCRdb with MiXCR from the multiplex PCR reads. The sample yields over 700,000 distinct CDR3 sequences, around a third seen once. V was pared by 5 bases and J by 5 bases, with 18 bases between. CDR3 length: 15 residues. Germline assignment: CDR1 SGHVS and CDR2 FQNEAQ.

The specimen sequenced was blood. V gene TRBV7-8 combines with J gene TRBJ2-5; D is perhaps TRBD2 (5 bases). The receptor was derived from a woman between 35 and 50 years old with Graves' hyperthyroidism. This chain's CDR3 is CASSRSTSGSETQYF. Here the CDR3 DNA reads TGTGCCAGCAGCCGCTCTACTAGTGGTAGTGAGACCCAGTACTTC.